This T cell receptor (beta chain) was observed in a study of T cell repertoires in cytomegalovirus infection. In the study overall: TCR beta signatures that were public indicated CMV infection and matching HLA type.

Via MiXCR, TCRdb re-called the reads, giving one row per CDR3 protein. The repertoire has approximately 770,000 distinct CDR3 sequences, 25% to 35% of them found once; the top ten carry around 13%. About this clonotype itself: Its antigen is as yet unknown.

Trimming took 5 bases from V and 7 from J, leaving 15 bases between them. Germline assignment: CDR1 MNHEY and CDR2 SVGAGI. There are 13 residues in the CDR3. The receptor comes from a human donor in good health (CMV status not recorded). Some clones in this sample may be carry-over from other donors' samples. The sequencing used cultured CD8+ T cells from PBMCs, collected from culture after CMV antigen stimulation. The chain recombines TRBV6-5 with TRBJ2-7, with D perhaps matching TRBD2 (6 bases). This CDR3 reads CASSVGDSTEQYF. The CDR3 nucleotides read TGTGCCAGCAGTGTCGGGGACTCGACTGAGCAGTACTTC.